The subject of this entry is one T cell receptor beta chain. These data belong to a study of T cell responses to AZD1222 COVID-19 vaccine. After removal of 4 bases from V and 0 bases from J, the junction contained 9 bases not matched to a gene. CDR1 and CDR2 from the germline V gene are SGHTA and FQGNSA. This CDR3 contains 18 residues. Repertoires were generated with immunoSEQ multiplex PCR, while TCRdb's copy carries only in-frame clones and drops some. The profile shows 140,000 to 150,000 clones, roughly 92% of them singletons. The clonotype originates from an adult who received the AZD1222 COVID-19 vaccine. The chain employs TRBV7-2 and TRBJ2-3, with 11 bases identical to TRBD2. This specimen consisted of peripheral blood, obtained 28 days after the second AZD1222 dose. This CDR3 reads CASSSGLAGLSSTDTQYF. CDR3 nucleotides: TGTGCCAGCAGCTCCGGACTAGCGGGCCTTTCTAGCACAGATACGCAGTATTTT.